The entry below gives a single T cell receptor beta chain sequence along with its context. Its antigen is still unknown. The study ran its PCR with 60 Vbeta and 13 Jbeta primers. TCRdb's table, derived via immunoSEQ multiplex PCR, lists solely in-frame clones and lacks some. Among approximately 140,000 clones listed, 80% to 85% were seen once. This specimen belongs to a study of cytomegalovirus exposure and HLA in healthy donors. Study observations and caveats: When a later analysis compared HLA-associated TCR beta chains with equally common others, the HLA-associated chains turned out to be more clonally expanded and to have lower generation probabilities. As a later analysis showed, a missense DCLRE1C variant was linked to trimming of TCR beta V- and J-genes. Associated with HLA alleles at 0.05 false discovery rate in a later analysis were 15,000 to 20,000 TCR beta sequences.

CDR1 and CDR2 from the germline V gene are MNHEY and SVGAGI. V lost 0 bases, J lost 6 bases, and 12 bases lay in between. The CDR3 is 16 residues long. The origin of this receptor is a man younger than 35 in good health and CMV-seronegative. The rearrangement links TRBV6-5 to TRBJ1-6; D may be TRBD1 (5 bases). The specimen sequenced was PBMCs. The CDR3 is CASSYSFEGVNSPLHF. The DNA of the CDR3 is TGTGCCAGCAGTTACTCGTTTGAAGGGGTTAATTCACCCCTCCACTTT.